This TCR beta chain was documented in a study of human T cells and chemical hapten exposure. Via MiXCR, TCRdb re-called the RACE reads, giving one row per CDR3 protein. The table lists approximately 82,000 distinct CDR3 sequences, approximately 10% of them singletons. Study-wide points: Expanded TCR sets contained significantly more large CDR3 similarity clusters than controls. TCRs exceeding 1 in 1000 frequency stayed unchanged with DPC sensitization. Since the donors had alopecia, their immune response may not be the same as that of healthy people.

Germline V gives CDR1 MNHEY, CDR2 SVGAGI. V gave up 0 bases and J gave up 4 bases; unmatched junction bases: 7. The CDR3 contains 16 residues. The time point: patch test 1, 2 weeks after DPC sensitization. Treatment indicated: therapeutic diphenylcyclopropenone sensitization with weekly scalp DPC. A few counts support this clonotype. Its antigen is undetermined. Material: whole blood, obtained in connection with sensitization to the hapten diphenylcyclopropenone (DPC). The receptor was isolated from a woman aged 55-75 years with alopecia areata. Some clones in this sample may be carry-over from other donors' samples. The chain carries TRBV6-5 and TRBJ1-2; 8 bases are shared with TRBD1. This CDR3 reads CASSYSQWTGSYGYTF. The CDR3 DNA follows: TGTGCCAGCAGTTACTCTCAATGGACAGGGTCCTATGGCTACACCTTC.